This T cell receptor beta chain stems from a study of T-cell memory formation after mild COVID-19. About the research overall: Largely donor-specific TCR clusters were found. General study results and limits: Some SARS-CoV-2-responding clones were already detected in memory before infection. Later expanders leaned CD4+, whereas day 15 to 85 contracting clones were balanced CD4/CD8.

V was shortened by 6 bases and J by 1 base, with 9 bases between the two germline ends. Germline CDR1 reads SQVTM; CDR2 reads ANQGSEA. This CDR3 has 13 amino acids. TCRdb fed the 5' RACE reads into MiXCR, producing one record per CDR3 protein. The sample consists of fewer than 95,000 distinct CDR3 sequences, over 13% of them appearing once. This clonotype showed up just a few times. The antigen is unknown. The specimen was PBMCs or a T cell subset sorted from them (not recorded which). The TCR comes from a man between 18 and 35 years old who had mild COVID-19 (a few samples of this study predate the infection). Cell type and time point are not known. The chain is built from TRBV29-1 and TRBJ2-2, with unresolved D. The CDR3 DNA sequence: TGCAGCGTCCTAAACCAGAACACCGGGGAGCTGTTTTTT. As protein: CSVLNQNTGELFF.